A single sample gave rise to the 5 T cell receptor beta chains below, sequenced in a study of neoadjuvant nivolumab and ipilimumab in lung cancer. Profiled with immunoSEQ multiplex PCR; TCRdb holds only in-frame clones, not every one. The table shows over 10,000 clones, with almost 96% occurring only once. The sample here was peripheral blood, taken after neoadjuvant nivolumab, alone or with ipilimumab, at or shortly before surgery. The receptors derive from an adult with non-small cell lung cancer.

This clone was recorded once. The chain links TRBV27 to TRBJ2-5; 9 positions match TRBD2. The CDR3 contains 14 residues. Germline V CDR1 and CDR2: MNHEY, SMNVEV (reference sequence). V shed 3 bases, J shed 4 bases, and the junction held 3 bases outside the gene matches. CDR3 nucleotides: TGTGCCAGCAGTTTCTTAGCGGGAGTAGAGACCCAGTACTTC. Its protein is CASSFLAGVETQYF.

The chain carries TRBV18 and TRBJ1-2; D is perhaps TRBD1 (6 bases). Trimming removed 3 bases from V and 1 base from J, with 21 bases in between. CDR1 is KGHSH and CDR2 is LQKENI in the germline V gene. The CDR3 consists of 18 residues. CDR3 nucleotides: TGTGCCAGCTCACCCCAAAGGACAGTAGTAGGGGATAACTATGGCTACACCTTC. Its translation: CASSPQRTVVGDNYGYTF.

The J gene is TRBJ2-1, the V gene TRBV7-2; 8 bases match TRBD2. Germline assignment: CDR1 SGHTA and CDR2 FQGNSA. The CDR3 length is 15 residues. V dropped 4 bases and J dropped 15; count of bases not matched to a gene: 17. The DNA of the CDR3 is TGTGCCAGCAGCTCCCGACGAGCGGGAGAGGCCCCCCTGTTCTTC. Protein sequence: CASSSRRAGEAPLFF.

The chain carries TRBV4-2 and TRBJ2-7, with 10 bases identical to TRBD2. Germline loops: CDR1 LGHNA, CDR2 YNFKEQ. The CDR3 runs to 16 residues. After removal of 0 bases from V and 7 bases from J, the junction contained 9 bases not matched to a gene. CDR3 DNA: TGTGCCAGCAGCCAAGATTTGGGACTAGCGACGGGTGAGCAGTACTTC. Its protein is CASSQDLGLATGEQYF.

This CDR3 is CASSTRAATGTGANVLTF. CDR3 nucleotide sequence: TGTGCCAGCTCAACCCGTGCCGCTACAGGCACCGGGGCCAACGTCCTGACTTTC. The rearrangement joins TRBV18 to TRBJ2-6; maybe TRBD1 (5 bases). CDR1 and CDR2 from the germline V gene are KGHSH and LQKENI. This CDR3 is built from 18 residues. Trimming pared 5 bases from V and 4 bases from J, leaving 21 bases between.